This is a list of T cell receptor beta chains from one sample in a study of blood T cell repertoires in COVID-19. The protocol was immunoSEQ multiplex PCR, while the TCRdb copy is restricted to in-frame clones and leaves out a portion. Seen here are more than 350,000 clones, about 90% observed once, and the top ten hold 10%. The sample taken for sequencing was peripheral blood. The source of these receptors is a woman aged 25 to 45 with COVID-19, enrolled during active disease. The CDR3 runs from the conserved cysteine through the conserved F or W. D genes are given only for firm matches. The size of a clone is reported for some rows only, either as once, few or many, or as a class for expanded clones.

clone size | J gene | V gene | D gene | CDR3 DNA | CDR3 protein
. | TRBJ2-7 | TRBV11-1 | . | TGTGCCAGCAGCTTAGGCGCAGGGGTCGACGAGCAGTACTTC | CASSLGAGVDEQYF
. | TRBJ1-5 | TRBV29-1 | . | TGCAGCGCCCGCGTATCGGGCAATCAGCCCCAGCATTTT | CSARVSGNQPQHF
. | TRBJ1-5 | TRBV6-5 | . | TGTGCCAGCAGCCGACAGGTTTATCAGCCCCAGCATTTT | CASSRQVYQPQHF
. | TRBJ2-5 | TRBV5-6 | TRBD1 | TGTGCCAGCAGCTTGGCCGGGACAGGGGGAGAGACCCAGTACTTC | CASSLAGTGGETQYF
once | TRBJ1-2 | TRBV9 | TRBD1 | TGTGCCAGCAGCATAGGACAGGGCCGTTATGGCTACACCTTC | CASSIGQGRYGYTF
once | TRBJ2-3 | TRBV9 | . | TGTGCCAGCAGCGCGAACAGAGATACGCAGTATTTT | CASSANRDTQYF
. | TRBJ1-4 | TRBV28 | . | TGTGCCAGCAGTTTGCCCAGGGGTGCGCTTGAAAAACTGTTTTTT | CASSLPRGALEKLFF
. | TRBJ1-5 | TRBV27 | . | TGTGCCAGCAGACTGGACATTTATAGCAATCAGCCCCAGCATTTT | CASRLDIYSNQPQHF
. | TRBJ1-3 | TRBV27 | . | TGTGCCAGCAGTTCCGGACTGTTCTCTGGAAACACCATATATTTT | CASSSGLFSGNTIYF
. | TRBJ2-4 | TRBV5-1 | TRBD1 | TGCGCCAGCAGCGGGGGACAGTTAAACATTCAGTACTTC | CASSGGQLNIQYF
. | TRBJ2-5 | TRBV24-1 | TRBD2 | TGTGCCACCAGTGTAGGAGGAGCGGGAGAGAAGACCCAGTACTTC | CATSVGGAGEKTQYF
. | TRBJ2-1 | TRBV6-4 | . | TGTGCCAGCGGGAGTGGCGAGAACTCCTACAATGAGCAGTTCTTC | CASGSGENSYNEQFF
few | TRBJ1-1 | TRBV2 | . | TGTGCCAGCAGTGAGCAGGAAGCTTTCTTT | CASSEQEAFF
. | TRBJ1-2 | TRBV9 | . | TGTGCCAGCAGCGTAGTTCCGGGAGCTAACTATGGCTACACCTTC | CASSVVPGANYGYTF
. | TRBJ2-5 | TRBV4-1 | TRBD2 | TGCGCCAGCAGCCAAGATCCCCCTAGCGGGCAAGAGACCCAGTACTTC | CASSQDPPSGQETQYF
. | TRBJ2-7 | TRBV7-2 | TRBD2 | TGTGCCAGCAGCCCTAGCGGGACGATCGGAAACGAGCAGTACTTC | CASSPSGTIGNEQYF
. | TRBJ2-7 | TRBV28 | TRBD2 | TGTGCCAGCAGTAGGCCGGGACTAAAGCCCTACGAGCAGTACTTC | CASSRPGLKPYEQYF
once | TRBJ2-4 | TRBV19 | TRBD1 | TGTGCCAGTAGTTTGACAGGGGCCAAAAACATTCAGTACTTC | CASSLTGAKNIQYF